Detailed here is one T cell receptor (beta chain). Antigen specificity is unknown. In nominal health when sampled, donors likely had unrecorded immune exposures nonetheless. This sample is drawn from a study of cytomegalovirus exposure and HLA in healthy donors. Study-wide results and limits: Several of the most significant clusters were apparently associated with common viral pathogens in a later analysis. Most TCRs appeared rarely, but some public TCRs recurred in many donors.

Primers for the PCR totalled 60 Vbeta and 13 Jbeta. TCRdb's copy holds only in-frame clones and misses some; the assay was immunoSEQ multiplex PCR. The data show about 200,000 clones, around 77% seen once. The source material was PBMCs. The receptor comes from a woman aged 25 to 39 in good health and CMV-seronegative.

CDR3 loop: CASSLALSTDTQYF. CDR3 coding DNA: TGTGCCAGCAGCTTGGCACTTAGCACAGATACGCAGTATTTT. The chain employs TRBV5-8 and TRBJ2-3; D not resolved. Germline V gene sequence: CDR1 SGHTS, CDR2 YDEGEE. There are 14 residues in the CDR3. Trimming took off 0 bases at V and 0 bases at J, with 5 bases between the two ends.